This TCR beta chain was recovered during a study of T cell repertoires in cytomegalovirus infection. Overall study: Evidence of both CMV infection and a matching HLA type came from public TCR beta signatures.

Worth noting for this clonotype: What it binds is not known.

V lost 4 bases and J lost 3; bases outside the gene matches: 9. Germline-derived CDR1 and CDR2 are SGHRS and YFSETQ. The CDR3 extends over 16 amino acids. TCRdb reprocessed the reads with MiXCR, giving one entry per CDR3 protein. This table has roughly 990,000 distinct CDR3 sequences, 30% to 40% appearing once. This material consisted of cultured CD8+ T cells from PBMCs, taken from culture after CMV antigen stimulation. The source is a human donor in good health (CMV status not recorded). Some clones in this sample may be carry-over from other donors' samples. The gene calls are TRBV5-1 and TRBJ1-1; 10 positions agree with TRBD1. CDR3 nucleotide sequence: TGCGCCAGCAGCGCCCGGGACAGGGGAGAGGACACTGAAGCTTTCTTT. Translating gives CASSARDRGEDTEAFF.